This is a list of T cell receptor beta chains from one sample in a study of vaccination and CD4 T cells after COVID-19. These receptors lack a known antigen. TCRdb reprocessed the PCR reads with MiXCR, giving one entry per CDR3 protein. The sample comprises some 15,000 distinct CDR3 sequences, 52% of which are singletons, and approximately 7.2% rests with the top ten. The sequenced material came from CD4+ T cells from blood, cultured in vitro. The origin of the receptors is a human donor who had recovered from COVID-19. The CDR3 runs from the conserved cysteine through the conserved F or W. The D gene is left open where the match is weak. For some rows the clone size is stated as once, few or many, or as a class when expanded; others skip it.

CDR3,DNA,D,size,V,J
CASSFHRTAGYTF,TGTGCCAGCAGTTTTCACAGGACAGCTGGCTACACCTTC,.,.,TRBV12-3/TRBV12-4,TRBJ1-2
CASSLLTGRSGNTGELFF,TGTGCCAGCAGTTTGCTGACAGGTAGAAGTGGCAACACCGGGGAGCTGTTTTTT,.,.,TRBV12-3/TRBV12-4,TRBJ2-2
CASSSLGSGSETQYF,TGTGCCAGCAGCTCCCTTGGAAGTGGGAGTGAGACCCAGTACTTC,.,.,TRBV7-3,TRBJ2-5
CASSLGPKNTGELFF,TGTGCCAGCAGCTTAGGTCCAAAGAACACCGGGGAGCTGTTTTTT,.,.,TRBV7-3,TRBJ2-2
CSAQRQGEEPQHF,TGCAGTGCTCAGAGACAGGGGGAAGAGCCCCAGCATTTT,TRBD1,.,TRBV20-1,TRBJ1-5
CASSLVGYGYTF,TGTGCCAGCAGCTTAGTAGGGTATGGCTACACCTTC,.,.,TRBV7-2,TRBJ1-2
CASSYPLDRLAFF,TGTGCCAGCAGTTACCCATTGGACAGGCTGGCTTTCTTT,TRBD1,few,TRBV6-2/TRBV6-3,TRBJ1-1
CASSLMANTEAFF,TGTGCCAGCAGCTTGATGGCTAACACTGAAGCTTTCTTT,.,once,TRBV7-2,TRBJ1-1
CASSPQDRGGTYEQYF,TGTGCCAGCAGTCCCCAGGACAGGGGAGGAACCTACGAGCAGTACTTC,TRBD1,few,TRBV27,TRBJ2-7
CASSGLAGVGNNEQFF,TGTGCCAGCAGCGGTCTAGCGGGAGTGGGGAACAATGAGCAGTTCTTC,TRBD2,.,TRBV7-3,TRBJ2-1
CASSSWDQGYTF,TGTGCCAGCAGTTCCTGGGACCAGGGCTACACCTTC,.,.,TRBV6-5,TRBJ1-2
CASTQRRALSYEQYF,TGTGCCAGCACCCAACGACGCGCGCTTTCCTACGAGCAGTACTTC,.,few,TRBV6-1,TRBJ2-7
CSAREGGGFVETQYF,TGCAGTGCTAGAGAAGGAGGAGGCTTCGTGGAGACCCAGTACTTC,.,.,TRBV20-1,TRBJ2-5
CASSFGGSWEQYF,TGTGCCAGCAGTTTTGGGGGGAGCTGGGAGCAGTACTTC,.,.,TRBV27,TRBJ2-7
CASRVQGNQPQHF,TGTGCCAGCAGGGTACAGGGAAATCAGCCCCAGCATTTT,.,.,TRBV2,TRBJ1-5
CASSFRYRGRSYNSPLHF,TGTGCCAGCAGTTTTCGCTACAGGGGGAGATCCTATAATTCACCCCTCCACTTT,TRBD1,.,TRBV27,TRBJ1-6
CASSGRSNEQFF,TGTGCCAGTAGCGGGAGGTCCAATGAGCAGTTCTTC,TRBD2,.,TRBV2,TRBJ2-1
CASSSRTSGKREQYF,TGTGCCAGCAGTTCTCGGACTAGCGGTAAGAGGGAGCAGTACTTC,TRBD2,.,TRBV27,TRBJ2-7
CASSPEGEKLFF,TGTGCCAGCAGCCCAGAGGGGGAAAAACTGTTTTTT,.,.,TRBV7-9,TRBJ1-4
CASSIEGYRSPDSNQPQHF,TGTGCCAGCAGCATAGAGGGGTACCGTTCCCCCGATAGCAATCAGCCCCAGCATTTT,.,few,TRBV7-2,TRBJ1-5
CASSLSRGFDNEQYF,TGCGCCAGCAGTCTTAGTCGAGGATTCGACAACGAGCAGTACTTC,.,.,TRBV23-1,TRBJ2-7
CASSKYPATGEVDGYTF,TGTGCCAGCAGCAAATACCCTGCCACAGGGGAGGTTGACGGCTACACCTTC,.,few,TRBV21-1,TRBJ1-2
CASSRDDQPQHF,TGTGCCAGCAGCCGCGATGACCAGCCCCAGCATTTT,.,few,TRBV7-9,TRBJ1-5
CASSQLRAPVGDQPQHF,TGTGCCAGCTCGCAGCTGAGGGCCCCGGTTGGGGATCAGCCCCAGCATTTT,.,.,TRBV27,TRBJ1-5
CAWTPQAGNTEAFF,TGTGCCTGGACACCTCAGGCGGGGAACACTGAAGCTTTCTTT,.,.,TRBV30,TRBJ1-1
CASSLEGMETQYF,TGTGCCAGCAGCTTGGAGGGGATGGAGACCCAGTACTTC,.,few,TRBV11-3,TRBJ2-5
CASSLSGYDSNQPQHF,TGTGCCAGCAGTTTGTCGGGATACGATAGCAATCAGCCCCAGCATTTT,.,.,TRBV28,TRBJ1-5
CATSQGLPDTQYF,TGTGCCACCAGTCAGGGTCTCCCAGATACGCAGTATTTT,.,.,TRBV24-1,TRBJ2-3
CASSRRLAEYNEQFF,TGTGCCAGCAGCCGACGACTAGCGGAGTACAATGAGCAGTTCTTC,TRBD2,.,TRBV11-1,TRBJ2-1
CASSEGTWDIQYF,TGTGCCAGCAGCGAGGGGACCTGGGACATTCAGTACTTC,.,few,TRBV11-2,TRBJ2-4
CASSEHGESPYGYTF,TGTGCCAGCAGTGAACATGGGGAGTCTCCCTATGGCTACACCTTC,.,.,TRBV25-1,TRBJ1-2
CSAQRASADGYTF,TGCAGTGCCCAGAGGGCGTCCGCTGATGGCTACACCTTC,.,few,TRBV20-1,TRBJ1-2
CSARGVQGEIKLFF,TGCAGTGCTAGAGGGGTGCAGGGGGAGATAAAACTGTTTTTT,TRBD1,.,TRBV20-1,TRBJ1-4